These 7 T cell receptor beta chains originate from one sample sequenced in a study of Ad26.COV2.S vaccination and SARS-CoV-2 variants. The treatment was: about 20 received Ad26.COV2.S at low or high dose, single or two shots; about 5 received placebo; per-sample allocation not given. Samples came from day 63 after the first vaccine or placebo injection. Method: immunoSEQ multiplex PCR; TCRdb's copy keeps in-frame clones and lacks some. Here the sample spans approximately 300,000 clones, approximately 80% being singletons. Material: peripheral blood, obtained in a trial of Ad26.COV2.S vaccine versus placebo. These TCRs come from a person aged 18 to 59 who received the Ad26.COV2.S COVID-19 vaccine or a placebo.

The V gene is TRBV3-1 (or the pseudogene TRBV3-2), the J gene TRBJ1-6; no definite D call. Germline-derived CDR1 and CDR2 are LGHDT and YNNKEL (reference sequence). This CDR3 spans 18 amino acids. Between the trimmed V and J ends, which lost 0 bases and 0 bases, there was a span of 12 bases. The CDR3 nucleotides read TGTGCCAGCAGCCAAGATCTGTGGGCAAGCTCCTATAATTCACCCCTCCACTTT. Its protein is CASSQDLWASSYNSPLHF.

This clone was picked up one time. The chain joins TRBV7-9 to TRBJ1-5; D is unclear. This CDR3 contains 15 residues. Germline values: CDR1 SEHNR, CDR2 FQNEAQ (reference sequence). In DNA, the CDR3 is TGTGCTACTAATCCACTTACAGAAAGCAATCAGCCCCAGCATTTT. Amino acid sequence: CATNPLTESNQPQHF.

This clone was seen a handful of times. The same CDR3 can be traced to other DNA sequences in this sample. V and J are TRBV7-2 and TRBJ2-5; no definite D call. This CDR3 region has 13 residues. V lost 2 bases, J lost 1 base, and 5 bases lay in between. CDR1 and CDR2 from the germline V gene are SGHTA and FQGNSA. The CDR3: CASSLSLQETQYF. DNA for the CDR3: TGTGCCAGCAGCTTATCTCTCCAAGAGACCCAGTACTTC. The whole variable domain, filled in from reference TRBV7-2 and TRBJ2-5, reads GAGVSQSPSNKVTEKGKDVELRCDPISGHTALYWYRQSLGQGLEFLIYFQGNSAPDKSGLPSDRFSAERTGGSVSTLTIQRTQQEDSAVYLCASSLSLQETQYFGPGTRLLVL.

The chain joins TRBV6-1 to TRBJ2-3, with unresolved D. The CDR3 has 15 residues. The ends were cut back, 3 bases at V and 2 bases at J, with 12 bases in the middle. The germline V gene encodes CDR1 MNHNS and CDR2 SASEGT. The CDR3 loop is CASSEQEVITDTQYF. As DNA, the CDR3 is TGTGCCAGCAGTGAGCAAGAGGTAATCACAGATACGCAGTATTTT.

This chain connects TRBV3-1 (or the pseudogene TRBV3-2) to TRBJ1-4, with TRBD1 matching over 11 bases. The junction had 11 bases not matched to a gene; V was cut back by 3 bases and J by 2 bases. CDR3 size: 19 residues. CDR1 and CDR2 from the germline V gene are LGHDT and YNNKEL (reference sequence). The CDR3 loop reads CASSHELGQGGLTNEKLFF. DNA for the CDR3: TGTGCCAGCAGCCATGAATTGGGACAGGGGGGCTTGACTAATGAAAAACTGTTTTTT.

V and J are TRBV7-3 and TRBJ1-1; possibly TRBD1 for D (5 bases). The CDR3 has 13 amino acids. Between the trimmed V and J ends, which lost 6 bases and 4 bases, there was a span of 12 bases. Per germline, CDR1 SGHTA and CDR2 FQGTGA. DNA of the CDR3: TGTGCCAGCAGGAAGGAGGGGACCACTGAAGCTTTCTTT. It translates to CASRKEGTTEAFF.

The V gene is TRBV6-5, the J gene TRBJ2-2; 9 nucleotides align to TRBD1. V was pared by 6 bases and J by 6 bases, with 2 bases of the junction left unmatched. The CDR3 contains 13 residues. Germline V lookup: CDR1 MNHEY, CDR2 SVGAGI. The CDR3 bases are TGTGCCAGCAGGAGGACAGGGGCCGGGGAGCTGTTTTTT. Translation gives CASRRTGAGELFF.